Listed here are 14 T cell receptor beta chains from one sample, sequenced in a study of cytomegalovirus exposure and HLA in healthy donors. The study ran its PCR with 60 Vbeta and 13 Jbeta primers. Sequencing used immunoSEQ multiplex PCR; TCRdb keeps in-frame clones, though not all of them. Its table records 150,000 to 250,000 clones. The specimen sequenced was PBMCs. The receptor source for this set is a boy aged 5-17 years in good health and CMV-seronegative.

The chain carries TRBV9 and TRBJ2-2, with TRBD2 matching 14 bases. Germline V CDR1 and CDR2: SGDLS, YYNGEE. J gave up 1 base and V 4 bases, and 9 bases lay outside the gene matches. The CDR3 length is 19 residues. The CDR3 is CASSPNGTSGGRNTGELFF. CDR3 bases: TGTGCCAGCAGCCCAAACGGGACTAGCGGGGGCAGGAACACCGGGGAGCTGTTTTTT.

V gene TRBV18 combines with J gene TRBJ2-7; TRBD2 agrees at 9 bases. The CDR3 runs to 14 residues. Germline CDR1 is KGHSH and CDR2 is LQKENI. Losses at the gene ends were 5 bases for V and 2 bases for J; bases not matched to a gene: 4. DNA of the CDR3: TGTGCCAGCTCAAAGACTAGCGGACCCTACGAGCAGTACTTC. This encodes CASSKTSGPYEQYF.

The rearrangement links TRBV6-6 to TRBJ2-7; 10 bases align to TRBD2. The V gene's germline CDR1 is MNHNY and CDR2 SVGAGI (reference sequence). Trimming removed 6 bases from V and 6 bases from J; junction bases left unmatched: 8. The CDR3 extends over 14 amino acids. CDR3 sequence (DNA): TGTGCCAGCAGGGGGGAGCGGGGGGGCATCGAGCAGTACTTC. It translates to CASRGERGGIEQYF.

The chain uses TRBV4-1 and TRBJ2-7; TRBD1 matches 9 bases. CDR3 length: 15 residues. After removal of 0 bases from V and 3 bases from J, the junction contained 3 bases not matched to a gene. Germline CDR1 is MGHRA and CDR2 is YSYEKL. This CDR3 reads CASSQDVTGGYEQYF. CDR3 DNA sequence: TGCGCCAGCAGCCAAGATGTGACAGGGGGCTACGAGCAGTACTTC.

The V gene is TRBV4-1, the J gene TRBJ1-2, with D perhaps TRBD1 (5 bases). Germline V gene sequence: CDR1 MGHRA, CDR2 YSYEKL. Trimming took off 0 bases at V and 4 bases at J, with 12 bases between the two ends. The CDR3 has 15 residues. CDR3 protein: CASSQDGGGGYGYTF. CDR3 nucleotides: TGCGCCAGCAGCCAAGATGGCGGGGGAGGCTATGGCTACACCTTC.

The chain joins TRBV11-2 to TRBJ2-7; unclear D gene. V lost 4 bases, J lost 1 base, and 11 bases lay in between. This CDR3 contains 14 residues. Germline-derived CDR1 and CDR2 are SGHAT and FQNNGV. CDR3 coding DNA: TGTGCCAGCAGCTCCGGTCCGGGTTCCTACGAGCAGTACTTC. Translation gives CASSSGPGSYEQYF. The full variable domain, with the rest looked up from reference TRBV11-2 and TRBJ2-7, is EAGVAQSPRYKIIEKRQSVAFWCNPISGHATLYWYQQILGQGPKLLIQFQNNGVVDDSQLPKDRFSAERLKGVDSTLKIQPAKLEDSAVYLCASSSGPGSYEQYFGPGTRLTVT.

V is TRBV19 and J is TRBJ2-3, with 8 positions matching TRBD1. Germline V gene lookup returns CDR1 LNHDA and CDR2 SQIVND (reference sequence). The trim removed 5 bases at V and 6 bases at J, leaving 13 bases unmatched. The CDR3 has 16 amino acids. CDR3 sequence reads: CASSSRLGRGLDTQYF. The DNA of the CDR3 is TGTGCCAGTAGTTCCCGTTTGGGCAGGGGGCTCGATACGCAGTATTTT.

This chain links TRBV5-4 with TRBJ2-5, with 9 bases that match TRBD1. Losses at the gene ends were 0 bases for V and 7 bases for J; bases not matched to a gene: 1. Germline V gene data show CDR1 as SGHNT and CDR2 as YYREEE (reference sequence). The CDR3 is made up of 13 amino acids. The CDR3 DNA is TGTGCCAGCAGCTTGGGACAGGGGGGGACCCAGTACTTC. Its translation is CASSLGQGGTQYF.

This chain joins TRBV14 and TRBJ1-3; D remains unclear. From germline, CDR1 is SGHDN and CDR2 FVKESK. V was cut by 3 bases and J by 0 bases, with 3 bases left in between. This CDR3 spans 13 amino acids. The chain's CDR3 is CASSHLSGNTIYF. CDR3 nucleotides: TGTGCCAGCAGCCATCTCTCTGGAAACACCATATATTTT.

This sequence joins TRBV6-5 and TRBJ2-5, with 11 bases fitting TRBD2. The CDR3 loop spans 13 amino acids. Trimming at V came to 5 bases and at J to 7 bases, leaving 3 bases not matched to a gene. Germline V gene lookup returns CDR1 MNHEY and CDR2 SVGAGI. The CDR3 is CASSETSGATQYF. CDR3 bases: TGTGCCAGCAGTGAGACTAGCGGGGCGACCCAGTACTTC.

The rearrangement joins TRBV5-3 to TRBJ1-5; D is possibly TRBD1 (6 bases). TRBV5-3 qualifies as an ORF whose function is uncertain. The ends were cut back, 0 bases at V and 2 bases at J, with 24 bases in the middle. CDR3 length: 20 amino acids. The CDR3 DNA follows: TGTGCCAGAAGCTTGGTTCGTTGGACAGACCTCCCTCGGGGCAATCAGCCCCAGCATTTT. It yields the protein CARSLVRWTDLPRGNQPQHF.

The chain joins TRBV2 to TRBJ2-7; TRBD1 is a possible D gene (5 bases). Germline V gives CDR1 SNHLY, CDR2 FYNNEI. V was clipped by 7 bases and J by 4 bases, with 8 bases between them. This CDR3 is 11 amino acids long. CDR3 coding DNA: TGTGCCAGCATGAAGGGGTACGAGCAGTACTTC. As protein: CASMKGYEQYF.

CDR3 nucleotides: TGTGCCAGCAGCCCGTGGGAGGGTTCCACTGAAGCTTTCTTT. Encoded protein: CASSPWEGSTEAFF. The gene calls are TRBV11-2 and TRBJ1-1; D remains ambiguous. Germline V gene lookup returns CDR1 SGHAT and CDR2 FQNNGV. V dropped 5 bases and J dropped 4 bases, with 14 bases sitting between them. The CDR3 has 14 residues.

This chain connects TRBV6-6 to TRBJ1-1; tentatively, D is TRBD1 (6 bases). This CDR3 region has 15 residues. V was cut by 0 bases and J by 6 bases, with 14 bases left in between. The germline V gene encodes CDR1 MNHNY and CDR2 SVGAGI (reference sequence). CDR3 amino acids: CASSYSAQGSPEAFF. CDR3 coding DNA: TGTGCCAGCAGTTACTCGGCACAGGGTAGCCCTGAAGCTTTCTTT.